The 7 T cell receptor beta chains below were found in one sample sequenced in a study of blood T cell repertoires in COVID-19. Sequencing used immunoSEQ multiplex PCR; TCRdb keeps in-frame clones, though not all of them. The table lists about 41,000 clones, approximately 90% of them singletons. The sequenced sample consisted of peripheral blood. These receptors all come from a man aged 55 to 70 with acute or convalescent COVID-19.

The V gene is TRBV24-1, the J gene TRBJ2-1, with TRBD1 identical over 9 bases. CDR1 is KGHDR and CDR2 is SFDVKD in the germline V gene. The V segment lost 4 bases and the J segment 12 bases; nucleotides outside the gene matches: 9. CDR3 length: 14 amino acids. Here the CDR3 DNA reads TGTGCCACCAGTGAAGTACAGGGGGCGCGGCGGCAGTTCTTC. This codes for CATSEVQGARRQFF.

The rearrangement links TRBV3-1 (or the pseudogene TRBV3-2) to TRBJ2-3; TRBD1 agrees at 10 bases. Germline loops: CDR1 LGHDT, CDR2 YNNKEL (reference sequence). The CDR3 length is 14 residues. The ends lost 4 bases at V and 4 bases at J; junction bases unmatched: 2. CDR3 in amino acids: CASSRDRGADTQYF. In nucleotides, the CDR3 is TGTGCCAGCAGCCGGGACAGGGGTGCAGATACGCAGTATTTT.

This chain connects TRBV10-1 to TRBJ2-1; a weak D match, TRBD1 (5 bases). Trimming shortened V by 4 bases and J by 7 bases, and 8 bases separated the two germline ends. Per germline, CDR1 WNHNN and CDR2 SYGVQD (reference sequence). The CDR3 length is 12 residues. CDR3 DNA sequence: TGCGCCAGCAGTGCAAGGGGTAATGAGCAGTTCTTC. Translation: CASSARGNEQFF.

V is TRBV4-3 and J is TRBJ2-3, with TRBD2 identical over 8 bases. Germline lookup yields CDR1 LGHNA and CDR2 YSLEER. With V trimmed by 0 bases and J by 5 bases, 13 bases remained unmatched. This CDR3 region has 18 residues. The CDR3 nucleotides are TGCGCCAGCAGCCAAGATCTTAGGGGCGGGGGGAGTCTAGATACGCAGTATTTT. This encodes CASSQDLRGGGSLDTQYF.

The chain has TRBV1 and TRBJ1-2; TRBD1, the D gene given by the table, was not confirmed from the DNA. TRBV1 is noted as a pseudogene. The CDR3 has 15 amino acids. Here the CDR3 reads CTSPSPHDRAYGYTF. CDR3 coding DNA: TGCACCAGCCCCTCACCCCATGACAGGGCCTATGGCTACACCTTC.

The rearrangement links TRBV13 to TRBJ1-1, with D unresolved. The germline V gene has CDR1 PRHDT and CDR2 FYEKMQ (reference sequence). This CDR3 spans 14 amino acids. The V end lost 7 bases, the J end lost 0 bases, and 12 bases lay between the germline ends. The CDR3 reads CASNTVSMNTEAFF. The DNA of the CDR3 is TGTGCCAGCAATACTGTCTCCATGAACACTGAAGCTTTCTTT.

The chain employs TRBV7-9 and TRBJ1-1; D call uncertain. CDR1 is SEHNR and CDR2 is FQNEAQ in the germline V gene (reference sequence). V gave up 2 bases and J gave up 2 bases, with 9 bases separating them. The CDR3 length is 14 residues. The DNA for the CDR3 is TGTGCCAGCAGCTTACTTACAGCCAACACTGAAGCTTTCTTT. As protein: CASSLLTANTEAFF.